A selection of T cell receptor beta chains follows, all from one sample in a study of blood T cell repertoires in COVID-19. The method was immunoSEQ multiplex PCR; TCRdb's version includes in-frame clones alone and lacks a portion of them. Of under 150,000 clones in the sample, about 88% were seen once. What was sequenced was peripheral blood. These receptors all stem from a man aged 55 to 70 with COVID-19, enrolled during active disease. CDR3s include the opening cysteine and the closing phenylalanine or tryptophan.

>TRBV7-2|TRBJ2-5
CASSVRYSETQYF
>TRBV27|TRBJ2-7
CASSLRQPGAEQYF
>TRBV29-1|TRBJ1-4
CSVREAANEKLFF
>TRBV27|TRBJ2-3
CASSPSITDTQYF
>TRBV4-2|TRBJ1-5
CASSQVGGESNQPQHF
>TRBV10-1|TRBJ2-6
CARQARSGANVLTF
>TRBV5-1|TRBJ2-2
CASSLGTGTNTGELFF
>TRBV3-1/TRBV3-2|TRBJ2-7
CASSQLAGGNEQYF
>TRBV7-8|TRBJ1-1
CASSLVGAEAEAFF
>TRBV28|TRBJ1-2
CASSSPRGTGRDGYTF
>TRBV24-1|TRBJ2-5
CATSEVTGGKETQYF
>TRBV24-1|TRBJ1-2
CATSDHRAQGYTF
>TRBV15|TRBJ2-7
CATSKDRPFSYEQYF
>TRBV7-9|TRBJ1-2
CASSLNSENYGYTF
>TRBV24-1|TRBJ1-2
CATSDPTGDRGYTF
>TRBV20-1|TRBJ1-4
CSASVAGGEKLFF
>TRBV19|TRBJ1-6
CASSISGTGEASPLHF
>TRBV29-1|TRBJ2-3
CSVALASGSTDTQYF
>TRBV7-8|TRBJ2-3
CASSLVAGGQIDTQYF
>TRBV7-2|TRBJ2-7
CASSSSGSYEQYF
>TRBV18|TRBJ2-1
CASSPDRATNEQFF
>TRBV3-1/TRBV3-2|TRBJ2-2
CASSRGGITGELFF
>TRBV30|TRBJ2-7
CAWAEGLAGVWEQYF
>TRBV6-1|TRBJ2-1
CASSELQNEQFF
>TRBV27|TRBJ2-3
CASSLKAPGLAGGLDTQYF
>TRBV18|TRBJ1-1
CASSPRQGASSEAFF
>TRBV6-2/TRBV6-3|TRBJ1-5
CASSYSGGGLQPQHF
>TRBV6-5|TRBJ2-7
CASSPPGVRYEQYF